This entry lists 6 T cell receptor beta chains sequenced from one sample in a study of shared clonotypes between healthy human individuals. Repertoires were generated with immunoSEQ multiplex PCR, while TCRdb's copy carries only in-frame clones and drops some. The sample yields about a million clones, approximately 80% seen once. The sequenced material came from memory CD4+ T cells sorted from blood. Subset meaning: CD45RA-negative fraction. Receptor source: a man younger than 30 in good health.

This sequence joins TRBV19 and TRBJ1-6; 9 positions match TRBD1. CDR1 and CDR2 (germline): LNHDA, SQIVND (reference sequence). The CDR3 has 16 amino acids. V dropped 6 bases and J dropped 0; count of bases not matched to a gene: 3. CDR3 sequence reads: CASSIQGASYNSPLHF. The CDR3 region has the DNA TGTGCCAGTAGCATACAGGGGGCCTCCTATAATTCACCCCTCCACTTT.

J is TRBJ1-4 and V is TRBV9; D ambiguous. This CDR3 is built from 14 residues. V was trimmed by 0 bases and J by 8 bases, leaving 11 bases between them. From germline, CDR1 is SGDLS and CDR2 YYNGEE. The CDR3 DNA follows: TGTGCCAGCAGCGTAGCGGGTCCTGGCGAAAAACTGTTTTTT. This translates into CASSVAGPGEKLFF.

In regard to this clone: The sample holds other DNA sequences that translate to the same CDR3. This chain joins TRBV5-4 and TRBJ2-1; unclear D gene. This CDR3 is 15 amino acids long. V was pared by 0 bases and J by 1 base, with 8 bases between. CDR1 and CDR2 (germline): SGHNT, YYREEE (reference sequence). In nucleotides, the CDR3 is TGTGCCAGCAGCTTGGTCTCCCCTTCCTACAATGAGCAGTTCTTC. The encoded protein is CASSLVSPSYNEQFF.

CDR3 DNA sequence: TGTGCCAGCAGTGTTCGGGGTGGGGCCAACGTCCTGACTTTC. Amino acids: CASSVRGGANVLTF. V usage is TRBV2 and J usage is TRBJ2-6; a possible D gene is TRBD2 (5 bases). Germline-derived CDR1 and CDR2 are SNHLY and FYNNEI. The CDR3 contains 14 residues. The V and J ends lost 4 bases and 3 bases respectively, with 7 bases between them.

V is TRBV5-4 and J is TRBJ2-7; D is uncertain. CDR1 and CDR2 (germline): SGHNT, YYREEE (reference sequence). Trimming left V 0 bases short and J 3 bases short, with 7 bases between. CDR3 size: 13 residues. CDR3 protein: CASSLVENYEQYF. CDR3 DNA: TGTGCCAGCAGCTTGGTGGAGAACTACGAGCAGTACTTC.

The J gene is TRBJ1-1, the V gene TRBV2; no clear D. This CDR3 spans 13 amino acids. Germline V gene data show CDR1 as SNHLY and CDR2 as FYNNEI. Trimming cost V 8 bases and J 3 bases, with 13 bases left between them. The CDR3 loop reads CASLEEGYTEAFF. As DNA, the CDR3 is TGTGCCAGCCTCGAGGAGGGATACACTGAAGCTTTCTTT.